The clone carrying this T cell receptor beta chain was counted a few times. No antigen is known for it. This sample was taken from a study of cytomegalovirus exposure and HLA in healthy donors. Points from the study as a whole: Rates of TCR association differed by HLA locus in a later analysis, with DRB1 highest and HLA-C lowest. In a later analysis, common viral pathogens appeared linked to several of the most significant clusters. A later analysis, which compared TCR beta chains of equal frequency, found the HLA-associated ones more clonally expanded.

The PCR employed 60 Vbeta primers together with 13 Jbeta primers. Measured with immunoSEQ multiplex PCR; TCRdb has only the in-frame clones, and not every one. The repertoire includes 130,000 or so clones, about 73% of them detected once, and 2.1% sits in the top ten. Whereas donors were nominally healthy upon sampling, unrecorded immune exposures were probable. Germline lookup yields CDR1 SGHVS and CDR2 FQNEAQ. CDR3 size: 18 residues. Trimming cost V 4 bases and J 0 bases, with 19 bases left between them. The clonotype comes from a woman aged 40 to 55 in good health and CMV-seropositive. The rearrangement links TRBV7-8 to TRBJ1-5; perhaps TRBD1 as D (5 bases). Sequenced: PBMCs. The CDR3 is CASSSREGTGYSNQPQHF. CDR3 in DNA: TGTGCCAGCAGCTCCAGGGAGGGGACGGGGTATAGCAATCAGCCCCAGCATTTT.